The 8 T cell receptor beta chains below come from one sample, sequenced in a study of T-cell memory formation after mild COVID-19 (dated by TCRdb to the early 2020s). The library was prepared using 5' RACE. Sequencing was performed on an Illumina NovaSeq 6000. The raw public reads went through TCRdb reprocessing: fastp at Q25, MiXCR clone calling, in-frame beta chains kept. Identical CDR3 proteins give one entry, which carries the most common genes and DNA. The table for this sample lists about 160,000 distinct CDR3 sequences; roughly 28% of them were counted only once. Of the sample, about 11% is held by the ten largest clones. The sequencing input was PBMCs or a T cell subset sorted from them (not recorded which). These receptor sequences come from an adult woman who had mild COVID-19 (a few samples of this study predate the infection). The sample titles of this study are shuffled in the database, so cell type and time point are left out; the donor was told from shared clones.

The CDR3 DNA reads as TGTGCCAGCAGCACGGGGATTTCACCCCTCCACTTT. Translating gives CASSTGISPLHF. This sequence joins TRBV12-3 or TRBV12-4 and TRBJ1-6; D is undetermined. The length of the CDR3 is 12 residues. V was pared by 6 bases and J by 9 bases, with 9 bases between.

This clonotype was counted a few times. The chain's CDR3 is CASSQSRYRDTEAFF. CDR3 coding DNA: TGCGCCAGCAGCCAAAGTCGGTACAGGGACACTGAAGCTTTCTTT. V gene TRBV4-1 combines with J gene TRBJ1-1, with a possible D match to TRBD1 (6 bases). This CDR3 region has 15 residues. From germline, CDR1 is MGHRA and CDR2 YSYEKL. V lost 2 bases, J lost 3 bases, and 13 bases lay in between.

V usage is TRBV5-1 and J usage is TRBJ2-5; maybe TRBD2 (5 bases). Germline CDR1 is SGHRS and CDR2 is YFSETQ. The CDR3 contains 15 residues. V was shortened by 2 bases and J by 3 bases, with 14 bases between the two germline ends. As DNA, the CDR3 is TGCGCCAGCAGCTTCGGTGCCGGGGAAAAAGAGACCCAGTACTTC. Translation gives CASSFGAGEKETQYF.

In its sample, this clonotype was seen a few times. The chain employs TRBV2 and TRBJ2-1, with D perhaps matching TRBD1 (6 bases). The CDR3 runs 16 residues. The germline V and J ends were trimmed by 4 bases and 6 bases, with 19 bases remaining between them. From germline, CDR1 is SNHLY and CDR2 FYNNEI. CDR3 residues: CASSGPEDRGVNEQFF. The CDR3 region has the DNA TGTGCCAGCAGTGGACCTGAGGACAGAGGTGTCAATGAGCAGTTCTTC.

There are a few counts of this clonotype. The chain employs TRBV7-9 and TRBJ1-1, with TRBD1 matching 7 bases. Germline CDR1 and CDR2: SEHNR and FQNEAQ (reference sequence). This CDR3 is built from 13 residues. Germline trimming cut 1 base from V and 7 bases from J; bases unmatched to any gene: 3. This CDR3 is CASSLVRDSEAFF. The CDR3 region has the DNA TGTGCCAGCAGCTTAGTTCGGGACAGTGAAGCTTTCTTT.

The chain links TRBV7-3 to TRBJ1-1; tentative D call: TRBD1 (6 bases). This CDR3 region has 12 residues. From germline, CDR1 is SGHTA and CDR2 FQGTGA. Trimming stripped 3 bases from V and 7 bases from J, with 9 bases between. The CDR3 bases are TGTGCCAGCAGCTTCACAGGGAGTGAAGCTTTCTTT. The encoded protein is CASSFTGSEAFF.

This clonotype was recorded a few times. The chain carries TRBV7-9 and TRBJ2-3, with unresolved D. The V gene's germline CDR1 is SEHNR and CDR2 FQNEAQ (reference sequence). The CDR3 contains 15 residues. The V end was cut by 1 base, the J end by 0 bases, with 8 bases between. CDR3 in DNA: TGTGCCAGCAGCTTAGTATCTGCTAGCACAGATACGCAGTATTTT. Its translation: CASSLVSASTDTQYF.

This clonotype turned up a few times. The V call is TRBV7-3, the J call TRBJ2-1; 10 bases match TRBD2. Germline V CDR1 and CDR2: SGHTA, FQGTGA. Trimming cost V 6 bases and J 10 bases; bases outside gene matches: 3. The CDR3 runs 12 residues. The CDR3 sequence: CASRVAGGEQFF. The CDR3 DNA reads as TGTGCCAGCAGGGTAGCGGGGGGAGAGCAGTTCTTC.